One and the same sample provided the 11 T cell receptor beta chains below, sequenced in a study of lymphopenia after photon versus proton radiotherapy. This table comes from immunoSEQ multiplex PCR, and its TCRdb copy is limited to in-frame clones, with some not included. The profile shows 35,000 to 45,000 clones, about 84% of them singletons. Material: peripheral blood, obtained from a patient treated with photon-based radiotherapy. These receptors were taken from a man in his fifties with gastric cancer.

The CDR3 nucleotides are TGTGCCAGCAGCCGGACAGGGGGGTTGAGTGGCTACACCTTC. Amino acids: CASSRTGGLSGYTF. This rearrangement joins TRBV2 to TRBJ1-2; 10 nucleotides match TRBD1. The V segment lost 6 bases and the J segment 7 bases; nucleotides outside the gene matches: 8. The germline V gene encodes CDR1 SNHLY and CDR2 FYNNEI. The CDR3 loop spans 14 amino acids.

The rearrangement joins TRBV9 to TRBJ1-3, with 10 bases that match TRBD1. Trimming removed 2 bases from V and 5 bases from J; junction bases left unmatched: 4. The CDR3 runs 15 residues. Germline assignment: CDR1 SGDLS and CDR2 YYNGEE. The CDR3 loop reads CASSVRQGARNTIYF. The DNA for the CDR3 is TGTGCCAGCAGCGTCAGACAGGGGGCTAGAAACACCATATATTTT.

The chain employs TRBV7-3 and TRBJ2-1; D call uncertain. CDR3 length: 13 amino acids. V gave up 2 bases and J gave up 2 bases, with 4 bases separating them. Germline CDR1 SGHTA, CDR2 FQGTGA. The CDR3 is CASSLGPYNEQFF. In DNA form, the CDR3 reads TGTGCCAGCAGCTTAGGTCCCTACAATGAGCAGTTCTTC.

This clone appeared a few times. The rearrangement links TRBV5-5 to TRBJ1-2, with D uncertain. Germline values: CDR1 SGHKS, CDR2 YYEKEE (reference sequence). Trimming removed 4 bases at V and 6 bases at J, with 16 bases between. The CDR3 contains 14 residues. CDR3 nucleotide sequence: TGTGCCAGCAGCCCCAACAGCCCCGAGGATGGCTACACCTTC. Residues: CASSPNSPEDGYTF.

V and J are TRBV13 and TRBJ2-3; 12 positions agree with TRBD2. Germline CDR1 and CDR2: PRHDT and FYEKMQ (reference sequence). J gave up 3 bases and V 4 bases, and 8 bases lay outside the gene matches. This CDR3 is 17 amino acids long. This CDR3 reads CASSSASGRAATDTQYF. The CDR3 nucleotides are TGTGCCAGCAGCTCAGCTAGCGGGAGGGCCGCAACAGATACGCAGTATTTT. The complete variable domain, with remaining parts taken from reference TRBV13 and TRBJ2-3, reads AAGVIQSPRHLIKEKRETATLKCYPIPRHDTVYWYQQGPGQDPQFLISFYEKMQSDKGSIPDRFSAQQFSDYHSELNMSSLELGDSALYFCASSSASGRAATDTQYFGPGTRLTVL.

This clone was recorded only once. This sequence joins TRBV7-9 and TRBJ1-5; no firm D call. Germline lookup yields CDR1 SEHNR and CDR2 FQNEAQ (reference sequence). With 2 bases removed from V and 4 bases from J, the gap between germline ends came to 9 bases. The CDR3 totals 14 residues. CDR3 in DNA: TGTGCCAGCAGCTTAAGTCAGTCGAATCAGCCCCAGCATTTT. Encoded protein: CASSLSQSNQPQHF.

The chain combines TRBV27 with TRBJ1-2; D is undetermined. The V gene lost 2 bases and the J gene lost 7 bases, with 14 bases spanning the gap. In germline, CDR1 is MNHEY, CDR2 SMNVEV (reference sequence). The CDR3 sequence is 14 residues long. CDR3 in amino acids: CASSLMGRSGGYTF. The CDR3 DNA reads TGTGCCAGCAGTTTAATGGGCAGGTCGGGTGGCTACACCTTC.

Only one count was recorded for this clone. The rearrangement joins TRBV6-6 to TRBJ2-5; D not resolved. The ends were cut back, 0 bases at V and 3 bases at J, with 2 bases in the middle. The length of the CDR3 is 12 residues. The germline V gene has CDR1 MNHNY and CDR2 SVGAGI (reference sequence). This CDR3 reads CASSYSKETQYF. The DNA of the CDR3 is TGTGCCAGCAGTTACTCGAAAGAGACCCAGTACTTC.

The chain couples TRBV15 to TRBJ2-1; TRBD2 matches 14 bases. CDR3 length: 16 residues. V dropped 9 bases and J dropped 4; count of bases not matched to a gene: 8. In germline, CDR1 is LNHNV, CDR2 YYDKDF (reference sequence). CDR3 sequence: CATRGTSGRGYNEQFF. The DNA for the CDR3 is TGTGCCACGAGGGGGACTAGCGGGAGAGGGTACAATGAGCAGTTCTTC.

This clone was seen only once. The chain is built from TRBV5-1 and TRBJ2-7; perhaps TRBD2 as D (6 bases). Trimming took 5 bases from V and 2 from J, leaving 14 bases between them. The CDR3 runs to 14 residues. Germline V gene sequence: CDR1 SGHRS, CDR2 YFSETQ. The CDR3 protein is CASRGGVATYEQYF. As DNA, the CDR3 is TGCGCCAGCAGGGGGGGAGTGGCCACCTACGAGCAGTACTTC.

The V gene is TRBV7-9, the J gene TRBJ2-3, with 7 nucleotides matching TRBD2. The CDR3 is made up of 16 amino acids. The V and J ends lost 5 bases and 3 bases, in that order; junction bases with no gene match: 11. CDR1 and CDR2 from the germline V gene are SEHNR and FQNEAQ (reference sequence). CDR3 nucleotides: TGTGCCAGCAGCCACCCTAGCGGTAGTGGGACAGATACGCAGTATTTT. Its protein product is CASSHPSGSGTDTQYF.